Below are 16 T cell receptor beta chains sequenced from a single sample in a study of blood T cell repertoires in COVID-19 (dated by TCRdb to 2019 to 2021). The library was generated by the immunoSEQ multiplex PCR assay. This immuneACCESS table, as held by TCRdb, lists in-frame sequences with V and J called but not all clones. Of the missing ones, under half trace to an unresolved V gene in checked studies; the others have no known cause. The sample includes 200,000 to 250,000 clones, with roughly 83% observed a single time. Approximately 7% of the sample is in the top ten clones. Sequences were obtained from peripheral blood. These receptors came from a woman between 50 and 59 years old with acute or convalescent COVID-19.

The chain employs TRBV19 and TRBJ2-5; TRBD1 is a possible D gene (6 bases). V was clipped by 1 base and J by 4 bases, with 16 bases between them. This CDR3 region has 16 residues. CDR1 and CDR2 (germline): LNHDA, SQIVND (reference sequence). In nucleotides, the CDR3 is TGTGCCAGTAGTATAGTAGGGGGACCACCGGGAGAGACCCAGTACTTC. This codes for CASSIVGGPPGETQYF.

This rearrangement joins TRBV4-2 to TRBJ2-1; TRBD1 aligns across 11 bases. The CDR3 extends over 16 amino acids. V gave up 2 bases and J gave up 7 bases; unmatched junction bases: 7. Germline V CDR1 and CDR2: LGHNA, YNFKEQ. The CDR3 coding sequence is TGTGCCAGCAGCCAACTAGGACAGGGGGCGATGAATGAGCAGTTCTTC. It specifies CASSQLGQGAMNEQFF.

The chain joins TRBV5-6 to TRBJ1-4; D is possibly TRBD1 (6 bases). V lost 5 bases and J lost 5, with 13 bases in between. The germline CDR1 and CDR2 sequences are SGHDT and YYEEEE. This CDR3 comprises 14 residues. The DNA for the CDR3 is TGTGCCAGCAGTTGGGGGCTAATGAATGAAAAACTGTTTTTT. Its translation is CASSWGLMNEKLFF. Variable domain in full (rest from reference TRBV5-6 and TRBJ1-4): DAGVTQSPTHLIKTRGQQVTLRCSPKSGHDTVSWYQQALGQGPQFIFQYYEEEERQRGNFPDRFSGHQFPNYSSELNVNALLLGDSALYLCASSWGLMNEKLFFGSGTQLSVL.

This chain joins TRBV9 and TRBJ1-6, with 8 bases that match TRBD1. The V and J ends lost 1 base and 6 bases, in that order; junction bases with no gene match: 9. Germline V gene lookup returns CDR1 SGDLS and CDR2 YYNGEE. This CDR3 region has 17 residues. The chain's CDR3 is CASSVSSQGASNSPLHF. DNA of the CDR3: TGTGCCAGCAGCGTAAGTTCCCAGGGGGCCTCTAATTCACCCCTCCACTTT.

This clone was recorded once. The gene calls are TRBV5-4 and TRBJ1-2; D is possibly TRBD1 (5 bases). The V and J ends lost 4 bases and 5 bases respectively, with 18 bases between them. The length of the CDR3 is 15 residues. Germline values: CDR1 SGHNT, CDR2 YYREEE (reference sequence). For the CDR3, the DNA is TGTGCCAGCAGCCTTGCACTGGGGGAGGCTTATGGCTACACCTTC. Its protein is CASSLALGEAYGYTF. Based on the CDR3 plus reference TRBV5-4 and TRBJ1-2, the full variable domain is ETGVTQSPTHLIKTRGQQVTLRCSSQSGHNTVSWYQQALGQGPQFIFQYYREEENGRGNFPPRFSGLQFPNYSSELNVNALELDDSALYLCASSLALGEAYGYTFGSGTRLTVV.

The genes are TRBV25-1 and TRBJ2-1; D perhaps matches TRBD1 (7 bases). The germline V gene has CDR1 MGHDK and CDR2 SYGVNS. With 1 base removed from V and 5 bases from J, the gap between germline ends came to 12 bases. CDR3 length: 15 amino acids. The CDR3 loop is CASSEFRGEDNEQFF. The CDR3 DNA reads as TGTGCCAGCAGTGAATTCAGGGGGGAGGACAATGAGCAGTTCTTC.

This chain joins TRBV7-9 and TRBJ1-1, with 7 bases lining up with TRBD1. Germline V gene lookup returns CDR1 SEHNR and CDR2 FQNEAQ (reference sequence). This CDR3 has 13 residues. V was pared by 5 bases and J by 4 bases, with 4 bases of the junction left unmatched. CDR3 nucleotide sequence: TGTGCCAGCAGCCGCCGACAGGGCACTGAAGCTTTCTTT. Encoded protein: CASSRRQGTEAFF.

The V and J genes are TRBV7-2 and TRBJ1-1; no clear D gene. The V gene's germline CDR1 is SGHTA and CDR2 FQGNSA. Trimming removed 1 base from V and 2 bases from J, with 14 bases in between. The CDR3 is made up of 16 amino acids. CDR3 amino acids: CASSLGFGVTNTEAFF. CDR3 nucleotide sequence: TGTGCCAGCAGCTTAGGGTTCGGAGTTACCAACACTGAAGCTTTCTTT.

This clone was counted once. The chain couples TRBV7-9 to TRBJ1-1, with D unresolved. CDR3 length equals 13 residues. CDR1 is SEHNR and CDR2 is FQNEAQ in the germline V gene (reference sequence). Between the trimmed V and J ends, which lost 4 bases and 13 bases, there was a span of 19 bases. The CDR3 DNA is TGTGCCAGCAGCTCCTTCGGACTCCTCCCGGGTTTCTTT. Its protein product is CASSSFGLLPGFF.

The CDR3 is CASSPDSGSTGELFF. CDR3 coding DNA: TGTGCCAGCAGTCCGGACAGCGGGAGCACCGGGGAGCTGTTTTTT. The chain couples TRBV27 to TRBJ2-2, with TRBD2 matching 8 bases. The CDR3 covers 15 residues. CDR1 and CDR2 (germline): MNHEY, SMNVEV (reference sequence). V was pared by 5 bases and J by 4 bases, with 6 bases of the junction left unmatched.

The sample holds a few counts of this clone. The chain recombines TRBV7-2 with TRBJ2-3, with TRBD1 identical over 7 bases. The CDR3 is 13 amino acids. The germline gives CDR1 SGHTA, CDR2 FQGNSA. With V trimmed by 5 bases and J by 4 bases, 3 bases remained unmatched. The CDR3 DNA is TGTGCCAGCAGCCCTCAGGGGGCAGATACGCAGTATTTT. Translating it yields CASSPQGADTQYF.

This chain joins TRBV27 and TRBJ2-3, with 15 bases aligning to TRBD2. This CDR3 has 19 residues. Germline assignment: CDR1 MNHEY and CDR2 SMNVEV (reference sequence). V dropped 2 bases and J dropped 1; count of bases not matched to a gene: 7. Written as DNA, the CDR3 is TGTGCCAGCAGTTTACACGGACTAGCGGGAGGGCCTGGCACAGATACGCAGTATTTT. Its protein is CASSLHGLAGGPGTDTQYF.

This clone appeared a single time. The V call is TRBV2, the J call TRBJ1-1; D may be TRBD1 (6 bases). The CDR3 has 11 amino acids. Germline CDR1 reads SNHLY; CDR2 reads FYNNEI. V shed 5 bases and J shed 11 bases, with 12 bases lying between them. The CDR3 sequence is CASSRGRGAFF. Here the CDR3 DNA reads TGTGCCAGCAGTAGGGGCAGGGGCGCTTTCTTT.

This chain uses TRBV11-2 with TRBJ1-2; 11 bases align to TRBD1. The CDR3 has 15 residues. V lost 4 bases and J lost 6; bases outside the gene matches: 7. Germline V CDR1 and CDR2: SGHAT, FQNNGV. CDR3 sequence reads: CASSSHGQGADGYTF. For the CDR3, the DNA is TGTGCCAGCAGCTCCCACGGACAGGGGGCTGATGGCTACACCTTC.

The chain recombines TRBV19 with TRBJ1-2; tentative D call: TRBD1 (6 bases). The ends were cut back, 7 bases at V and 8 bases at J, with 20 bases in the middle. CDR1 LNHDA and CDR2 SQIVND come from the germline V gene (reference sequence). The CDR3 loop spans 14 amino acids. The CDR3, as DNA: TGTGCCAGTACCCCGGGGAGGGGGACGGGAGGCTACACCTTC. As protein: CASTPGRGTGGYTF.

The CDR3 sequence: CASSYELRHYSSYEQYF. The CDR3 DNA reads as TGTGCCAGCAGTTACGAGTTAAGACATTATAGCTCCTACGAGCAGTACTTC. The V gene is TRBV6-2 or TRBV6-3, the J gene TRBJ2-7, with no clear D. The CDR3 has 17 amino acids. Trimming shortened V by 2 bases and J by 0 bases, and 17 bases separated the two germline ends. In germline, CDR1 is MNHEY, CDR2 SVGEGT.